The 12 T cell receptor beta chains below were found in one sample sequenced in a study of siplizumab effects on memory and regulatory T cells. Assay: immunoSEQ multiplex PCR; the TCRdb copy retains only in-frame clones and omits some. The sample includes some 88,000 clones, just under 90% of them seen just once. The sample taken for sequencing was CD4+ T cells sorted from blood. The receptors here all came from a human donor in good health.

This chain connects TRBV19 to TRBJ2-5; tentatively, D is TRBD1 or TRBD2 (5 bases each). Per germline, CDR1 LNHDA and CDR2 SQIVND (reference sequence). The length of the CDR3 is 12 residues. V gave up 6 bases and J gave up 5 bases, with 10 bases separating them. The CDR3 spells CASRGEGETQYF. CDR3 in DNA: TGTGCCAGTAGGGGGGAAGGGGAGACCCAGTACTTC.

The count of this clone is one. The chain carries TRBV5-6 and TRBJ2-5, with D possibly TRBD2 on 5 matching bases. The CDR3 length is 15 residues. Germline CDR1 is SGHDT and CDR2 is YYEEEE. The V end lost 0 bases, the J end lost 5 bases, and 14 bases lay between the germline ends. The CDR3 DNA follows: TGTGCCAGCAGCTTGGGGGCGGGCGTGTGGGAGACCCAGTACTTC. It specifies CASSLGAGVWETQYF.

The chain recombines TRBV21-1 with TRBJ1-5. TRBV21-1 is a known pseudogene. The CDR3 consists of 15 residues. The CDR3 coding sequence is TGTGCCAGCAGCTCCCGGGACGCGGGCTATCAGCCCCAGCATTTT. Encoded protein: CASSSRDAGYQPQHF.

This sequence joins TRBV7-2 and TRBJ2-5, with TRBD1 matching over 7 bases. The J call may not be correct, given that the DNA end is closer to TRBJ2-7. Germline V gene data show CDR1 as SGHTA and CDR2 as FQGNSA. The CDR3 loop spans 13 amino acids. CDR3 DNA sequence: TGTGCCAGCAGCCCACCAGGGGGCTACGAGCAGTACTTC. As protein: CASSPPGGYEQYF.

In its sample, this clone was seen once. The chain recombines TRBV9 with TRBJ2-1; D possibly uses TRBD1 or TRBD2 (5 bases each). V was trimmed by 0 bases and J by 0 bases, leaving 13 bases between them. The CDR3 is 17 amino acids. The V gene's germline CDR1 is SGDLS and CDR2 YYNGEE. CDR3 sequence reads: CASSVAGDRSSYNEQFF. The DNA of the CDR3 is TGTGCCAGCAGCGTAGCTGGGGACCGTAGCTCCTACAATGAGCAGTTCTTC.

The rearrangement uses TRBV28 and TRBJ1-2, with a possible D match to TRBD1 (6 bases). The ends were cut back, 7 bases at V and 1 base at J, with 13 bases in the middle. Germline assignment: CDR1 MDHEN and CDR2 SYDVKM. This CDR3 has 14 amino acids. CDR3: CASNGQRFNYGYTF. The CDR3 DNA is TGTGCCAGCAATGGACAGCGCTTTAACTATGGCTACACCTTC.

This clone came up a few times. This chain uses TRBV9 with TRBJ2-1; D ambiguous. Germline V gives CDR1 SGDLS, CDR2 YYNGEE. Trimming pared 0 bases from V and 4 bases from J, leaving 5 bases between. The CDR3 loop spans 13 amino acids. The CDR3 coding sequence is TGTGCCAGCAGCGTAGGGTCGTACAATGAGCAGTTCTTC. Amino acids: CASSVGSYNEQFF.

This clone was counted once. The gene calls are TRBV19 and TRBJ2-7, with D unclear. V was clipped by 3 bases and J by 0 bases, with 6 bases between them. The germline CDR1 and CDR2 sequences are LNHDA and SQIVND (reference sequence). This CDR3 is built from 13 residues. The CDR3 DNA reads TGTGCCAGTAGTATCCAGGCCTCCTACGAGCAGTACTTC. Its translation: CASSIQASYEQYF.

This chain links TRBV5-1 with TRBJ1-4; D gene ambiguous. The CDR3 runs 15 residues. The germline V and J ends were trimmed by 0 bases and 5 bases, with 11 bases remaining between them. Per the germline V gene, CDR1 is SGHRS and CDR2 is YFSETQ. The CDR3 is CASSLAGRRNEKLFF. In nucleotides, the CDR3 is TGCGCCAGCAGCTTGGCCGGCAGAAGAAATGAAAAACTGTTTTTT. The whole variable domain, remainder taken from reference TRBV5-1 and TRBJ1-4, is KAGVTQTPRYLIKTRGQQVTLSCSPISGHRSVSWYQQTPGQGLQFLFEYFSETQRNKGNFPGRFSGRQFSNSRSEMNVSTLELGDSALYLCASSLAGRRNEKLFFGSGTQLSVL.

The V gene is TRBV19, the J gene TRBJ1-6, with D possibly being TRBD1 (6 bases). Germline V CDR1 and CDR2: LNHDA, SQIVND (reference sequence). The ends were cut back, 6 bases at V and 7 bases at J, with 22 bases in the middle. The CDR3 contains 17 residues. CDR3 DNA sequence: TGTGCCAGTAGCCACAAGGGGGTCGCTGGGGTAAATTCACCCCTCCACTTT. Translated: CASSHKGVAGVNSPLHF.

V gene TRBV6-5 combines with J gene TRBJ1-1; a possible D gene is TRBD1 (6 bases). Trimming removed 7 bases at V and 5 bases at J, with 20 bases between. Looked up from germline, CDR1 is MNHEY and CDR2 is SVGAGI. There are 15 residues in the CDR3. In DNA form, the CDR3 reads TGTGCCAGCACCGACCGACAGGAAGGGTATACTGAAGCTTTCTTT. Its protein product is CASTDRQEGYTEAFF.

This chain connects TRBV10-3 to TRBJ2-6, with unresolved D. Germline loops: CDR1 ENHRY, CDR2 SYGVKD. V gave up 3 bases and J gave up 3 bases, with 6 bases separating them. The CDR3 consists of 14 residues. Here the CDR3 reads CAISDKLGANVLTF. As DNA, the CDR3 is TGTGCCATCAGTGATAAGCTTGGGGCCAACGTCCTGACTTTC.